Below are 22 T cell receptor beta chains sequenced from a single sample in a study of blood T cell repertoires in COVID-19. Sequencing used immunoSEQ multiplex PCR; TCRdb keeps in-frame clones, though not all of them. The profile shows about 59,000 clones, roughly 78% of them singletons. Sequencing was carried out using peripheral blood. The origin of the receptors is a man in his fifties or sixties with acute or convalescent COVID-19.

The J gene is TRBJ2-4, the V gene TRBV11-2; 9 bases map to TRBD1. From germline, CDR1 is SGHAT and CDR2 FQNNGV. CDR3 size: 16 residues. After removal of 5 bases from V and 6 bases from J, the junction contained 11 bases not matched to a gene. The CDR3 here is CASSLSGWTGVNIQYF. CDR3 bases: TGTGCCAGCAGCCTCTCGGGATGGACAGGGGTAAACATTCAGTACTTC. Supplemented by reference TRBV11-2 and TRBJ2-4, the full variable domain reads EAGVAQSPRYKIIEKRQSVAFWCNPISGHATLYWYQQILGQGPKLLIQFQNNGVVDDSQLPKDRFSAERLKGVDSTLKIQPAKLEDSAVYLCASSLSGWTGVNIQYFGAGTRLSVL.

V is TRBV29-1 and J is TRBJ2-3; a possible D gene is TRBD2 (5 bases). Per the germline V gene, CDR1 is SQVTM and CDR2 is ANQGSEA. CDR3 length equals 12 residues. With 7 bases removed from V and 3 bases from J, the gap between germline ends came to 11 bases. The DNA of the CDR3 is TGCAGCGCCAGTCGCGGGACAGATACGCAGTATTTT. It is translated as CSASRGTDTQYF.

This chain connects TRBV7-8 to TRBJ2-7; the D gene is possibly TRBD1 (6 bases). The V and J ends lost 2 bases and 6 bases respectively, with 8 bases between them. The germline gives CDR1 SGHVS, CDR2 FQNEAQ. This CDR3 comprises 12 residues. CDR3 sequence: CASSLQGSEQYF. The CDR3 bases are TGTGCCAGCAGCTTACAGGGGTCCGAGCAGTACTTC.

The V gene is TRBV27, the J gene TRBJ2-1, with 7 bases fitting TRBD2. The CDR3 covers 15 residues. Germline CDR1 is MNHEY and CDR2 is SMNVEV (reference sequence). The ends lost 7 bases at V and 2 bases at J; junction bases unmatched: 8. This CDR3 reads CASMGGRRAYNEQFF. The CDR3 DNA sequence: TGTGCCAGCATGGGCGGGAGACGGGCCTACAATGAGCAGTTCTTC.

The V gene is TRBV29-1, the J gene TRBJ1-1; 7 bases match TRBD1. The junction had 1 base not matched to a gene; V was cut back by 3 bases and J by 0 bases. The germline V gene has CDR1 SQVTM and CDR2 ANQGSEA. CDR3 length: 13 residues. The CDR3 sequence is CSVETGMNTEAFF. The CDR3, as DNA: TGCAGCGTTGAGACAGGGATGAACACTGAAGCTTTCTTT.

This chain joins TRBV6-6 and TRBJ2-1, with 9 bases identical to TRBD2. Looked up from germline, CDR1 is MNHNY and CDR2 is SVGAGI (reference sequence). The CDR3 extends over 15 amino acids. V was clipped by 2 bases and J by 4 bases; unmatched bases: 3. CDR3 DNA sequence: TGTGCCAGCAGTTACCGCCTAGCGGGGTACAATGAGCAGTTCTTC. As protein: CASSYRLAGYNEQFF.

J is TRBJ2-1 and V is TRBV30; unclear D gene. V was trimmed by 5 bases and J by 0 bases, leaving 8 bases between them. Germline V CDR1 and CDR2: GTSNPN, SVGIG (reference sequence). The CDR3 sequence is 13 residues long. The CDR3 here is CAWSPSSYNEQFF. CDR3 nucleotide sequence: TGTGCCTGGTCTCCTAGCTCCTACAATGAGCAGTTCTTC.

Comments on this clone: One end of the junction is discordant with germline, which a read error may explain. V and J are TRBV3-1 (or the pseudogene TRBV3-2) and TRBJ2-1; 12 positions agree with TRBD1. This CDR3 region has 14 residues. Germline assignment: CDR1 LGHDT and CDR2 YNNKEL (reference sequence). CDR3 nucleotide sequence: TGTGCCAGCAGCTCGGGGACAGGGGGCTACCCCGGGGTCTTC. Translating it yields CASSSGTGGYPGVF.

The genes are TRBV24-1 and TRBJ1-2; weak D call: TRBD1 (5 bases). CDR3 length equals 14 residues. The germline CDR1 and CDR2 sequences are KGHDR and SFDVKD. V was shortened by 6 bases and J by 1 base, with 11 bases between the two germline ends. CDR3 residues: CATSPKTDNYGYTF. In DNA form, the CDR3 reads TGTGCCACCAGTCCTAAGACAGATAACTATGGCTACACCTTC.

J is TRBJ2-3 and V is TRBV5-1; D remains unclear. With 3 bases removed from V and 2 bases from J, the gap between germline ends came to 16 bases. CDR1 and CDR2 (germline): SGHRS, YFSETQ. CDR3 size: 16 residues. CDR3 DNA sequence: TGCGCCAGCAGCTCTTTCTCGCCGGTAAACACAGATACGCAGTATTTT. The encoded protein is CASSSFSPVNTDTQYF.

Only one count was recorded for this clone. This chain joins TRBV7-9 and TRBJ1-5; no firm D call. The CDR3 totals 14 residues. Germline V lookup: CDR1 SEHNR, CDR2 FQNEAQ (reference sequence). The V gene lost 3 bases and the J gene lost 5 bases, with 11 bases spanning the gap. CDR3 bases: TGTGCCAGCAGCTTGAATGGGAGGGATCAGCCCCAGCATTTT. Protein product: CASSLNGRDQPQHF. Drawing the rest from reference TRBV7-9 and TRBJ1-5, the complete variable domain is DTGVSQNPRHKITKRGQNVTFRCDPISEHNRLYWYRQTLGQGPEFLTYFQNEAQLEKSRLLSDRFSAERPKGSFSTLEIQRTEQGDSAMYLCASSLNGRDQPQHFGDGTRLSIL.

The chain carries TRBV19 and TRBJ1-1; TRBD1 matches at 10 bases. The CDR3 length is 16 residues. J gave up 0 bases and V 3 bases, and 4 bases lay outside the gene matches. Germline V CDR1 and CDR2: LNHDA, SQIVND (reference sequence). This chain's CDR3 is CASSIRTGGMNTEAFF. CDR3 nucleotide sequence: TGTGCCAGTAGTATCAGGACAGGGGGAATGAACACTGAAGCTTTCTTT.

The chain couples TRBV9 to TRBJ2-3; 11 nucleotides align to TRBD2. The CDR3 has 18 amino acids. Germline assignment: CDR1 SGDLS and CDR2 YYNGEE. The ends lost 3 bases at V and 1 base at J; junction bases unmatched: 10. The CDR3 DNA sequence: TGTGCCAGCAGCGCTCACCCCAAACTAGCGGGAGGCACAGATACGCAGTATTTT. Translated, it gives CASSAHPKLAGGTDTQYF. Full variable domain (remainder filled in from reference TRBV9 and TRBJ2-3): DSGVTQTPKHLITATGQRVTLRCSPRSGDLSVYWYQQSLDQGLQFLIQYYNGEERAKGNILERFSAQQFPDLHSELNLSSLELGDSALYFCASSAHPKLAGGTDTQYFGPGTRLTVL.

The genes are TRBV5-6 and TRBJ1-6; D gene ambiguous. Germline V gives CDR1 SGHDT, CDR2 YYEEEE. V was cut by 4 bases and J by 7 bases, with 9 bases left in between. This CDR3 region has 13 residues. CDR3 in DNA: TGTGCCAGCAGCCTTGAGAGGAATTCACCCCTCCACTTT. Translation gives CASSLERNSPLHF.

The chain is built from TRBV28 and TRBJ2-7; D is perhaps TRBD2 (5 bases). Germline CDR1 is MDHEN and CDR2 is SYDVKM. V lost 7 bases and J 10 bases, leaving 14 bases between the germline ends. The CDR3 loop spans 11 amino acids. For the CDR3, the DNA is TGTGCCAGCACCTCGGGGAGCCCTCAGTACTTC. Protein: CASTSGSPQYF.

CDR3 sequence (DNA): TGTGCCAGCAGGGGAGGGCTCAGCAATCAGCCCCAGCATTTT. Amino acids: CASRGGLSNQPQHF. V is TRBV2 and J is TRBJ1-5; the D is unclear. V lost 6 bases and J lost 1, with 10 bases in between. The germline CDR1 and CDR2 sequences are SNHLY and FYNNEI. The CDR3 runs 14 residues.

The rearrangement joins TRBV13 to TRBJ2-3; a possible D gene is TRBD1 (6 bases). V shed 5 bases and J shed 2 bases, with 17 bases lying between them. The germline gives CDR1 PRHDT, CDR2 FYEKMQ (reference sequence). The CDR3 contains 16 residues. This CDR3 reads CASSVRQVRVTDTQYF. CDR3 bases: TGTGCCAGCAGCGTTCGACAGGTTCGGGTCACAGATACGCAGTATTTT.

The chain is built from TRBV7-6 and TRBJ2-3; 9 bases map to TRBD2. V lost 0 bases and J lost 2; bases outside the gene matches: 3. The germline gives CDR1 SGHVS, CDR2 FNYEAQ. This CDR3 contains 16 residues. The CDR3 reads CASSLAGLAFTDTQYF. Written as DNA, the CDR3 is TGTGCCAGCAGCTTAGCGGGACTAGCATTCACAGATACGCAGTATTTT.

The chain carries TRBV28 and TRBJ2-7, with a tentative D call TRBD2 (5 bases). This CDR3 region has 14 residues. Per the germline V gene, CDR1 is MDHEN and CDR2 is SYDVKM. Trimming removed 5 bases from V and 0 bases from J, with 11 bases in between. The CDR3 DNA sequence: TGTGCCAGCAGTCCCGCTAGCTCCTCCTACGAGCAGTACTTC. Residues: CASSPASSSYEQYF.

The chain carries TRBV19 and TRBJ1-1, with TRBD1 as a possible D gene (5 bases). The CDR3 spans 14 residues. Germline V gives CDR1 LNHDA, CDR2 SQIVND (reference sequence). Trimming took off 5 bases at V and 3 bases at J, with 13 bases between the two ends. The CDR3 DNA reads as TGTGCCAGTAGTCGATTCGGCAGGGACACTGAAGCTTTCTTT. Encoded protein: CASSRFGRDTEAFF.

The chain uses TRBV5-6 and TRBJ2-4, with D possibly TRBD1 on 5 matching bases. With 3 bases removed from V and 8 bases from J, the gap between germline ends came to 15 bases. CDR3 length equals 14 residues. Germline CDR1 is SGHDT and CDR2 is YYEEEE. CDR3 amino acids: CASSSWQGGDIQYF. As DNA, the CDR3 is TGTGCCAGCAGCTCTTGGCAGGGTGGGGACATTCAGTACTTC.

The chain links TRBV3-1 (or the pseudogene TRBV3-2) to TRBJ2-1; 7 nucleotides match TRBD2. Germline loops: CDR1 LGHDT, CDR2 YNNKEL (reference sequence). This CDR3 has 14 residues. Unmatched junction bases numbered 10, after V lost 6 bases and J lost 8 bases. CDR3 nucleotides: TGTGCCAGCAGTAAGGGCGGGAGTGTGGATGAGCAGTTCTTC. Its protein is CASSKGGSVDEQFF.